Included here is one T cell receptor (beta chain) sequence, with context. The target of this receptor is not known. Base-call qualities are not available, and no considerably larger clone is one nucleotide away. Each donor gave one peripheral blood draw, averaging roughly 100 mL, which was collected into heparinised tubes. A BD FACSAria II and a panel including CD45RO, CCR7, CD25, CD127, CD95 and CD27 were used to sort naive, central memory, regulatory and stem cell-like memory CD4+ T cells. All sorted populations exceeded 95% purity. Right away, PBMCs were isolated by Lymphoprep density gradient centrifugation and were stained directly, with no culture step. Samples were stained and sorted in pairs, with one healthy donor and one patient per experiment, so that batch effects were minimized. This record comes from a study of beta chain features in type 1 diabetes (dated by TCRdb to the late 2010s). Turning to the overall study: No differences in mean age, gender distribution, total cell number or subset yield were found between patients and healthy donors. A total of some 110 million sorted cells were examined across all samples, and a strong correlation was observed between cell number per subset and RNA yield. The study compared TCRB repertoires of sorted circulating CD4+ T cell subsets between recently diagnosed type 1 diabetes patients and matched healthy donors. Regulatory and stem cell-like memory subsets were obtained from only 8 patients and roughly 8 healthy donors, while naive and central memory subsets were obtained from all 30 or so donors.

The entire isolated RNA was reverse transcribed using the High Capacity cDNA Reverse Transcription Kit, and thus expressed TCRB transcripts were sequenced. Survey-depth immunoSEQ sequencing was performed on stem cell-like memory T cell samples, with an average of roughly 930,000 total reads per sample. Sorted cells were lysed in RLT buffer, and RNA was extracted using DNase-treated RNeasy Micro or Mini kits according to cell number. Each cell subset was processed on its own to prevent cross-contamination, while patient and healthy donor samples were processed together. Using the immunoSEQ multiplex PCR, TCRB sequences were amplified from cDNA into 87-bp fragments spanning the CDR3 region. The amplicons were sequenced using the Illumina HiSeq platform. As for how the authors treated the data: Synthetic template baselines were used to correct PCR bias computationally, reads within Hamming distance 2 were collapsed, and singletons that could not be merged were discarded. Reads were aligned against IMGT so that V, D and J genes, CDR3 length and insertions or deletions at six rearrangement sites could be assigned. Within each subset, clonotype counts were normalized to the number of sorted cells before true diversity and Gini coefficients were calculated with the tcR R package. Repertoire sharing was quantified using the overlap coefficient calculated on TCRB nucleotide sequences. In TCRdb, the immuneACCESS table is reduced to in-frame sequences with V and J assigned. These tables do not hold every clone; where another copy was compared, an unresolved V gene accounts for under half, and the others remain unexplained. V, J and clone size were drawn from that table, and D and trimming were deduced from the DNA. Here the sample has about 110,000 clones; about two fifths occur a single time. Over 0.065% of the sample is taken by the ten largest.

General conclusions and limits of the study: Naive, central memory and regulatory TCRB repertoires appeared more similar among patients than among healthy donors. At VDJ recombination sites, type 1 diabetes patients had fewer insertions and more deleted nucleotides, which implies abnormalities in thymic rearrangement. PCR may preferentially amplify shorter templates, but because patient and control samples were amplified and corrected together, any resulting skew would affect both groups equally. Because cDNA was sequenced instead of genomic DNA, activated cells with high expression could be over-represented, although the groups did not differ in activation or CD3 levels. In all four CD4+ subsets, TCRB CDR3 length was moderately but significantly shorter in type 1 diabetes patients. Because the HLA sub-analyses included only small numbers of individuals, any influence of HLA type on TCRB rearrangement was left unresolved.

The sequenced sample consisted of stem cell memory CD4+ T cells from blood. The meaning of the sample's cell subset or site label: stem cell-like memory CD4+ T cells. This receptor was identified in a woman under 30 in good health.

The nucleotide sequence is given as TGTGCCAGCAGTCACAAGTACGAGCAGTACTTC. Its translation reads: CASSHKYEQYF. The receptor chain draws on TRBV28 and TRBJ2-7; too little of a D gene remains to name it. The germline V gene specifies MDHEN as CDR1 and SYDVKM as CDR2. The cysteine opens and the phenylalanine closes a CDR3 of 11 amino acids. The only DNA kept is the CDR3, 33 bases in frame from the first base. The junction carries 6 bases between V and J, which are trimmed by 5 bases and 4 bases respectively.